This entry lists 30 T cell receptor beta chains sequenced from one sample in a study of neurological immune-mediated disorders. TCRdb reprocessed the 5' RACE reads with MiXCR, giving one entry per CDR3 protein. The table records roughly 65,000 distinct CDR3 sequences, 3.5% to 5% of them present only once. The sequenced material came from PBMCs. The receptors derive from a middle-aged man with multiple sclerosis.

This clonotype was recorded many times. The chain is built from TRBV5-1 and TRBJ1-1; D uncertain. With 4 bases removed from V and 1 base from J, the gap between germline ends came to 14 bases. Germline assignment: CDR1 SGHRS and CDR2 YFSETQ. The length of the CDR3 is 15 residues. The CDR3 sequence is CASSLNGQRNTEAFF. CDR3 bases: TGCGCCAGCAGCCTGAATGGGCAGAGGAACACTGAAGCTTTCTTT.

At least ten counts were recorded for this clonotype. CDR3 sequence reads: CASSLRLAGGLGTQYF. Here the CDR3 DNA reads TGTGCCAGCAGCTTGCGACTAGCGGGGGGGCTAGGGACCCAGTACTTC. The chain joins TRBV7-2 to TRBJ2-5; the match to TRBD2 covers 14 bases. The germline V gene has CDR1 SGHTA and CDR2 FQGNSA. This CDR3 is 16 amino acids long. V lost 3 bases to trimming and J lost 7 bases; unmatched junction nucleotides: 7.

The chain uses TRBV7-2 and TRBJ2-7, with 11 positions matching TRBD2. Germline assignment: CDR1 SGHTA and CDR2 FQGNSA. The CDR3 contains 14 residues. The ends lost 5 bases at V and 6 bases at J; junction bases unmatched: 6. The CDR3 sequence is CASSALAGEVEQYF. CDR3 sequence (DNA): TGTGCCAGCAGCGCACTAGCGGGGGAGGTCGAGCAGTACTTC.

This clonotype came up many times. The chain employs TRBV5-1 and TRBJ2-1; D ambiguous. Per the germline V gene, CDR1 is SGHRS and CDR2 is YFSETQ. CDR3 length: 10 amino acids. V lost 5 bases and J 7 bases, leaving 4 bases between the germline ends. For the CDR3, the DNA is TGCGCCAGCAGGGGAAATGAGCAGTTCTTC. Translation gives CASRGNEQFF.

This clonotype was counted at least ten times. The chain employs TRBV6-2 or TRBV6-3 and TRBJ1-2, with a weak D call TRBD1 (5 bases). Trimming took 6 bases from V and 7 from J, leaving 15 bases between them. The CDR3 runs to 13 residues. CDR1 and CDR2 from the germline V gene are MNHEY and SVGEGT. CDR3 in DNA: TGTGCCAGCAGGCTATCGGGGGAAGGTGGCTACACCTTC. It yields the protein CASRLSGEGGYTF.

This clonotype was detected a few times. The chain employs TRBV12-3 or TRBV12-4 and TRBJ2-6; D tentatively reads TRBD1 or TRBD2 (6 bases each). The V end was cut by 7 bases, the J end by 3 bases, with 16 bases between. The CDR3 contains 16 residues. CDR3 DNA: TGTGCCAGCACCCGACTTGGGGGGCTTGGGGCCAACGTCCTGACTTTC. Protein sequence: CASTRLGGLGANVLTF.

This clonotype was seen only a few times. The rearrangement uses TRBV7-6 and TRBJ1-5; D is ambiguous. Germline V gene lookup returns CDR1 SGHVS and CDR2 FNYEAQ. V lost 5 bases and J 6 bases, leaving 11 bases between the germline ends. CDR3 length equals 13 residues. The CDR3 region has the DNA TGTGCCAGCAGCCCGATGGAGGGTCAGCCCCAGCATTTT. Encoded protein: CASSPMEGQPQHF.

This clonotype was found many times. The rearrangement uses TRBV5-6 and TRBJ2-1; D uncertain. CDR3 size: 12 residues. Germline CDR1 reads SGHDT; CDR2 reads YYEEEE. V lost 0 bases to trimming and J lost 5 bases, with 3 bases between them. CDR3 coding DNA: TGTGCCAGCAGCTTGGGTGACAATGAGCAGTTCTTC. It specifies CASSLGDNEQFF. The full variable domain, in which reference TRBV5-6 and TRBJ2-1 provide the parts outside the CDR3, is DAGVTQSPTHLIKTRGQQVTLRCSPKSGHDTVSWYQQALGQGPQFIFQYYEEEERQRGNFPDRFSGHQFPNYSSELNVNALLLGDSALYLCASSLGDNEQFFGPGTRLTVL.

This clonotype was picked up many times. The chain couples TRBV6-2 or TRBV6-3 to TRBJ2-5; 12 nucleotides align to TRBD1. Germline CDR1 is MNHEY and CDR2 is SVGEGT. With 6 bases clipped from V and 3 bases from J, the junction kept 11 bases outside the gene matches. This CDR3 spans 17 amino acids. The CDR3 here is CASSPWAGTGGEETQYF. The CDR3, as DNA: TGTGCCAGCAGCCCTTGGGCCGGGACAGGGGGCGAAGAGACCCAGTACTTC.

This clonotype was seen repeatedly, ten times or more. Here the CDR3 reads CSARASNSASEAFF. CDR3 sequence (DNA): TGCAGTGCTAGAGCCTCCAACTCCGCAAGTGAAGCTTTCTTT. The V and J genes are TRBV20-1 and TRBJ1-1; D is unresolved. Germline V gene sequence: CDR1 DFQATT, CDR2 SNEGSKA (reference sequence). The germline V and J ends were trimmed by 1 base and 7 bases, with 16 bases remaining between them. This CDR3 region has 14 residues.

V is TRBV6-1 and J is TRBJ2-5; a weak D match, TRBD1 (6 bases). Germline V gives CDR1 MNHNS, CDR2 SASEGT. The CDR3 loop spans 15 amino acids. V was pared by 7 bases and J by 5 bases, with 20 bases between. Here the CDR3 DNA reads TGTGCCAGCACCGTAGACAACAGGGTGGGGGAGACCCAGTACTTC. As protein: CASTVDNRVGETQYF.

The sample holds a few counts of this clonotype. The J gene is TRBJ2-1, the V gene TRBV5-4; D is ambiguous. The V end was cut by 7 bases, the J end by 2 bases, with 19 bases between. The CDR3 covers 16 residues. Germline V gene lookup returns CDR1 SGHNT and CDR2 YYREEE (reference sequence). CDR3 protein: CASRDLRALAYNEQFF. The CDR3 region has the DNA TGTGCCAGCCGTGATCTTAGGGCCCTTGCCTACAATGAGCAGTTCTTC.

This clonotype has at least ten counts. V is TRBV4-3 and J is TRBJ1-5; maybe TRBD1 (6 bases). Germline V gene sequence: CDR1 LGHNA, CDR2 YSLEER. The V gene lost 0 bases and the J gene lost 6 bases, with 12 bases spanning the gap. The CDR3 is 15 residues long. DNA for the CDR3: TGCGCCAGCAGCCAAGACGGCAGGGGTGGTCAGCCCCAGCATTTT. As protein: CASSQDGRGGQPQHF.

This clonotype was recorded at least ten times. The chain combines TRBV20-1 with TRBJ2-7; D gene ambiguous. The CDR3 loop spans 13 amino acids. The germline CDR1 and CDR2 sequences are DFQATT and SNEGSKA (reference sequence). Between the trimmed V and J ends, which lost 5 bases and 0 bases, there was a span of 11 bases. DNA for the CDR3: TGCAGTGCTCGTCGACCAGCCTCCTACGAGCAGTACGTC. Its protein product is CSARRPASYEQYV.

This clonotype occurred many times. J is TRBJ1-2 and V is TRBV5-1; D gene uncertain. Trimming stripped 1 base from V and 0 bases from J, with 10 bases between. The length of the CDR3 is 15 residues. Germline assignment: CDR1 SGHRS and CDR2 YFSETQ. CDR3 in DNA: TGCGCCAGCAGCTTGCAAGCTACTGCTAACTATGGCTACACCTTC. Its protein is CASSLQATANYGYTF.

This clonotype occurred many times. The chain recombines TRBV9 with TRBJ2-3; D unresolved. Trimming pared 2 bases from V and 2 bases from J, leaving 9 bases between. Germline values: CDR1 SGDLS, CDR2 YYNGEE. The CDR3 extends over 14 amino acids. The CDR3 loop is CASSVLPDTDTQYF. CDR3 coding DNA: TGTGCCAGCAGCGTCTTGCCAGACACAGATACGCAGTATTTT.

At least ten counts were recorded for this clonotype. This rearrangement joins TRBV5-8 to TRBJ2-2; a weak D match, TRBD1 (5 bases). The CDR3 sequence is 14 residues long. Germline CDR1 SGHTS, CDR2 YDEGEE. Trimming pared 1 base from V and 7 bases from J, leaving 11 bases between. CDR3 amino acids: CASSLLGAVGELFF. The CDR3 DNA reads TGTGCCAGCAGCTTGTTAGGGGCGGTCGGGGAGCTGTTTTTT. Variable domain in full (rest from reference TRBV5-8 and TRBJ2-2): EAGVTQSPTHLIKTRGQQATLRCSPISGHTSVYWYQQALGLGLQFLLWYDEGEERNRGNFPPRFSGRQFPNYSSELNVNALELEDSALYLCASSLLGAVGELFFGEGSRLTVL.

This clonotype was seen at least ten times. The V and J genes are TRBV20-1 and TRBJ2-7, with D possibly matching TRBD2 (6 bases). CDR1 and CDR2 from the germline V gene are DFQATT and SNEGSKA (reference sequence). The CDR3 contains 14 residues. Trimming stripped 3 bases from V and 2 bases from J, with 14 bases between. The CDR3 nucleotides are TGCAGTGCTAGGTCCCCCCCGGGGGCCTACGAGCAGTACTTC. It yields the protein CSARSPPGAYEQYF.

This clonotype was detected many times. The J gene is TRBJ1-6, the V gene TRBV20-1; 8 bases fit TRBD1. Germline values: CDR1 DFQATT, CDR2 SNEGSKA (reference sequence). The CDR3 spans 16 residues. V dropped 6 bases and J dropped 9; count of bases not matched to a gene: 16. CDR3 amino acids: CSAREDRVSLFSPLHF. In DNA, the CDR3 is TGCAGTGCAAGGGAGGACAGGGTTTCTTTGTTTTCACCCCTCCACTTT.

Many counts were recorded for this clonotype. The chain combines TRBV29-1 with TRBJ2-3, with 12 positions matching TRBD1. Germline CDR1 SQVTM, CDR2 ANQGSEA. Germline trimming cut 7 bases from V and 3 bases from J; bases unmatched to any gene: 8. The CDR3 extends over 15 amino acids. CDR3 sequence (DNA): TGCAGCGAAATAGGGACAGGGGGCAGGACAGATACGCAGTATTTT. Translated, it gives CSEIGTGGRTDTQYF.

This clonotype has at least ten counts. The J gene is TRBJ2-7, the V gene TRBV6-6; tentatively, D is TRBD2 (6 bases). Germline CDR1 MNHNY, CDR2 SVGAGI (reference sequence). V lost 2 bases and J lost 2, with 16 bases in between. This CDR3 contains 16 residues. The CDR3 coding sequence is TGTGCCAGCAGTTACGTCGGGGGTATAAACCCCTACGAGCAGTACTTC. Encoded protein: CASSYVGGINPYEQYF.

This clonotype occurred many times. The J gene is TRBJ1-2, the V gene TRBV4-1; D is perhaps TRBD1 (6 bases). CDR3 length: 15 residues. Germline V lookup: CDR1 MGHRA, CDR2 YSYEKL. Deletions cut 1 base from V and 2 bases from J, with 11 bases between. The CDR3 loop reads CASSQVSGANYGYTF. CDR3 in DNA: TGCGCCAGCAGCCAAGTTTCAGGGGCAAACTATGGCTACACCTTC.

This clonotype was observed at least ten times. CDR3 residues: CASSLIGQYQETQYF. CDR3 nucleotides: TGCGCCAGCAGCTTGATCGGACAGTACCAAGAGACCCAGTACTTC. The chain carries TRBV5-1 and TRBJ2-5; D is perhaps TRBD1 (6 bases). Trimming removed 1 base at V and 0 bases at J, with 10 bases between. From germline, CDR1 is SGHRS and CDR2 YFSETQ. This CDR3 is built from 15 residues.

This clonotype has at least ten counts. The V gene is TRBV12-3 or TRBV12-4, the J gene TRBJ1-2; the D is unclear. The CDR3 spans 12 residues. Trimming left V 1 base short and J 8 bases short, with 8 bases between. CDR3 in amino acids: CASSLVGWGYTF. CDR3 bases: TGTGCCAGCAGTTTAGTGGGTTGGGGCTACACCTTC.

At least ten counts were recorded for this clonotype. The chain uses TRBV5-5 and TRBJ2-7, with TRBD1 as a possible D gene (5 bases). CDR3 length: 13 residues. Germline V gene lookup returns CDR1 SGHKS and CDR2 YYEKEE (reference sequence). V was trimmed by 0 bases and J by 3 bases, leaving 7 bases between them. As DNA, the CDR3 is TGTGCCAGCAGCTTGGGACAGAACTACGAGCAGTACTTC. Translating gives CASSLGQNYEQYF. Based on the CDR3 plus reference TRBV5-5 and TRBJ2-7, the full variable domain is DAGVTQSPTHLIKTRGQQVTLRCSPISGHKSVSWYQQVLGQGPQFIFQYYEKEERGRGNFPDRFSARQFPNYSSELNVNALLLGDSALYLCASSLGQNYEQYFGPGTRLTVT.

This clonotype was picked up many times. The genes are TRBV5-1 and TRBJ2-5; tentative D call: TRBD2 (6 bases). V gave up 0 bases and J gave up 4 bases, with 16 bases separating them. The CDR3 spans 16 residues. In germline, CDR1 is SGHRS, CDR2 YFSETQ. Here the CDR3 DNA reads TGCGCCAGCAGCTTGGGCCGGGACTCGCCGGTAGAGACCCAGTACTTC. This gives the protein CASSLGRDSPVETQYF.

In this sample, this clonotype turned up many times. The genes are TRBV10-3 and TRBJ2-3, with 10 bases that match TRBD2. The V gene end was trimmed by 4 bases and the J gene end by 2 bases; junction bases not matched to a gene: 9. Germline values: CDR1 ENHRY, CDR2 SYGVKD. The CDR3 spans 17 residues. CDR3 in DNA: TGTGCCATCAGTGGGTTGATCCTAGCGGGGGCCACAGATACGCAGTATTTT. It translates to CAISGLILAGATDTQYF.

In this sample, this clonotype turned up a few times. CDR3 sequence reads: CATSRVPVMNTEAFF. In nucleotides, the CDR3 is TGTGCCACCAGCAGAGTTCCAGTCATGAACACTGAAGCTTTCTTT. The J gene is TRBJ1-1, the V gene TRBV15; D is undetermined. The CDR3 has 15 residues. V was clipped by 1 base and J by 0 bases, with 9 bases between them. Germline lookup yields CDR1 LNHNV and CDR2 YYDKDF (reference sequence).

Ten or more counts support this clonotype. The chain joins TRBV11-2 to TRBJ2-7, with TRBD1 identical over 8 bases. The CDR3 extends over 14 amino acids. After removal of 5 bases from V and 2 bases from J, the junction contained 5 bases not matched to a gene. Germline loops: CDR1 SGHAT, CDR2 FQNNGV. The CDR3 DNA is TGTGCCAGCAGCGTCGACAGGGGTCCCTACGAGCAGTACTTC. Amino acids: CASSVDRGPYEQYF.

This clonotype was counted many times. The chain employs TRBV7-9 and TRBJ1-4, with D uncertain. The CDR3 extends over 13 amino acids. V was trimmed by 5 bases and J by 8 bases, leaving 12 bases between them. The germline gives CDR1 SEHNR, CDR2 FQNEAQ (reference sequence). The CDR3 region has the DNA TGTGCCAGCAGCACGGTCAGCAGGGAAAAACTGTTTTTT. Translating it yields CASSTVSREKLFF. Full variable domain (outside the CDR3, taken from reference TRBV7-9 and TRBJ1-4): DTGVSQNPRHKITKRGQNVTFRCDPISEHNRLYWYRQTLGQGPEFLTYFQNEAQLEKSRLLSDRFSAERPKGSFSTLEIQRTEQGDSAMYLCASSTVSREKLFFGSGTQLSVL.